The 9 T cell receptor beta chains below were found in one sample sequenced in a study of T-cell reconstitution after alpha-beta-depleted transplantation in children. A TCRbeta library incorporating unique molecular identifiers was prepared. TCRdb re-called the PCR reads through MiXCR, storing one row per CDR3 protein. The repertoire includes over 200,000 distinct CDR3 sequences, about 9.2% of them detected once, and less than 8% sits in the top ten. The source material was PBMCs from the stem cell graft donor, sampled from the stem cell graft. These receptors were obtained from a human donor who donated a stem cell graft to a child with acute lymphoblastic leukemia.

At least ten counts were recorded for this clonotype. This chain joins TRBV12-3 or TRBV12-4 and TRBJ1-4; 7 bases fit TRBD1. This CDR3 comprises 14 residues. V lost 5 bases, J lost 3 bases, and 3 bases stayed unmatched. DNA of the CDR3: TGTGCCAGCAGTCCGACAGGGTCTAATGAAAAACTGTTTTTT. The encoded protein is CASSPTGSNEKLFF.

The chain links TRBV7-2 to TRBJ2-1; possibly TRBD2 for D (6 bases). This CDR3 comprises 12 residues. The germline V and J ends were trimmed by 7 bases and 9 bases, with 13 bases remaining between them. CDR1 and CDR2 (germline): SGHTA, FQGNSA. The DNA of the CDR3 is TGTGCCAGCAACCTCGGGGGTATTGAGCAGTTCTTC. Its translation: CASNLGGIEQFF.

This chain connects TRBV15 to TRBJ2-7, with D unclear. The CDR3 covers 13 residues. V gave up 2 bases and J gave up 4 bases, with 9 bases separating them. CDR1 and CDR2 from the germline V gene are LNHNV and YYDKDF (reference sequence). DNA of the CDR3: TGTGCCACCAGCAGATCTAGGGTTTACGAGCAGTACTTC. Translation gives CATSRSRVYEQYF. The full variable domain, rest sourced from reference TRBV15 and TRBJ2-7, is DAMVIQNPRYQVTQFGKPVTLSCSQTLNHNVMYWYQQKSSQAPKLLFHYYDKDFNNEADTPDNFQSRRPNTSFCFLDIRSPGLGDTAMYLCATSRSRVYEQYFGPGTRLTVT.

The chain combines TRBV29-1 with TRBJ1-1; 10 bases are a match to TRBD1. Germline V gives CDR1 SQVTM, CDR2 ANQGSEA. V lost 7 bases and J lost 4; bases outside the gene matches: 6. The CDR3 totals 13 residues. Written as DNA, the CDR3 is TGCAGCGAGAGACAGGGGGCAGGCACTGAAGCTTTCTTT. Amino acid sequence: CSERQGAGTEAFF.

This clonotype came up many times. This chain uses TRBV11-2 with TRBJ1-4, with a tentative D call TRBD1 (6 bases). The CDR3 runs to 14 residues. The ends were cut back, 5 bases at V and 8 bases at J, with 15 bases in the middle. Germline values: CDR1 SGHAT, CDR2 FQNNGV. CDR3 loop: CASSGGQTNEKLFF. CDR3 in DNA: TGTGCCAGCAGCGGAGGACAGACAAACGAAAAACTGTTTTTT. The full variable domain, in which reference TRBV11-2 and TRBJ1-4 provide the parts outside the CDR3, is EAGVAQSPRYKIIEKRQSVAFWCNPISGHATLYWYQQILGQGPKLLIQFQNNGVVDDSQLPKDRFSAERLKGVDSTLKIQPAKLEDSAVYLCASSGGQTNEKLFFGSGTQLSVL.

V is TRBV10-1 and J is TRBJ2-5; no clear D. V lost 3 bases and J 4 bases, leaving 9 bases between the germline ends. The CDR3 totals 13 residues. Germline V lookup: CDR1 WNHNN, CDR2 SYGVQD (reference sequence). The CDR3 sequence: CASSDPTIETQYF. The CDR3 coding sequence is TGCGCCAGCAGTGATCCTACAATAGAGACCCAGTACTTC.

This clonotype was detected ten times or more. The chain links TRBV6-5 to TRBJ1-5; D remains unclear. Trimming stripped 6 bases from V and 0 bases from J, with 6 bases between. The CDR3 extends over 13 amino acids. Per germline, CDR1 MNHEY and CDR2 SVGAGI. CDR3 in DNA: TGTGCCAGCAGGTTAGATAGCAATCAGCCCCAGCATTTT. Translated: CASRLDSNQPQHF.

At least ten counts were recorded for this clonotype. This sequence joins TRBV7-6 and TRBJ2-5, with TRBD2 matching over 14 bases. V dropped 3 bases and J dropped 2; count of bases not matched to a gene: 2. The germline CDR1 and CDR2 sequences are SGHVS and FNYEAQ. CDR3 length equals 16 residues. CDR3 in DNA: TGTGCCAGCAGCTTCCGACTAGCGGGGGGGCAAGAGACCCAGTACTTC. Protein product: CASSFRLAGGQETQYF.

V and J are TRBV5-1 and TRBJ2-1; possibly TRBD2 for D (6 bases). CDR1 is SGHRS and CDR2 is YFSETQ in the germline V gene. The germline V and J ends were trimmed by 4 bases and 4 bases, with 9 bases remaining between them. This CDR3 comprises 13 residues. The CDR3 DNA is TGCGCCAGCAGCCACGGGGGATACAATGAGCAGTTCTTC. As protein: CASSHGGYNEQFF. Based on the CDR3 plus reference TRBV5-1 and TRBJ2-1, the full variable domain is KAGVTQTPRYLIKTRGQQVTLSCSPISGHRSVSWYQQTPGQGLQFLFEYFSETQRNKGNFPGRFSGRQFSNSRSEMNVSTLELGDSALYLCASSHGGYNEQFFGPGTRLTVL.